This TCR beta chain was documented in a study of T cell changes during pregnancy in multiple sclerosis (dated by TCRdb to the late 2010s). For the wider study: Changes in the T cell repertoire over the course of pregnancy were examined in this study in women with multiple sclerosis.

Library preparation employed the immunoSEQ multiplex PCR assay. The table comes from immuneACCESS by way of TCRdb, which keeps in-frame sequences with V and J called. Part of the clones is missing from these tables; in studies checked, under half for an unresolved V gene and the rest for unknown reasons. In all, the sample holds about 32,000 clones, and about 92% of those were seen once. 0.75% to 0.95% of the sample comes from the top ten. V is pruned by 4 bases and J by 4 bases, leaving 6 bases of the junction without a gene match. The germline V gene supplies CDR1 KGHSH and CDR2 LQKENI. The cysteine opens and the phenylalanine closes a CDR3 of 14 amino acids. Solely the CDR3 DNA is kept, with 42 bases framed from the first base. Turning to this clone: Its antigen is not yet known. Qualities for individual bases were not recorded, and no much larger clone is one base off.

The chain employs TRBV18 and TRBJ2-5; 7 central bases correspond to TRBD1. This receptor was taken from a female donor in good health, enrolled as a control in a pregnancy study. This sample comprised CD4+ T cells from peripheral blood mononuclear cells, obtained after pregnancy. The DNA sequence is as follows: TGTGCCAGCTCACAGGGGGCGCAGGGAGAGACCCAGTACTTC. This encodes CASSQGAQGETQYF.